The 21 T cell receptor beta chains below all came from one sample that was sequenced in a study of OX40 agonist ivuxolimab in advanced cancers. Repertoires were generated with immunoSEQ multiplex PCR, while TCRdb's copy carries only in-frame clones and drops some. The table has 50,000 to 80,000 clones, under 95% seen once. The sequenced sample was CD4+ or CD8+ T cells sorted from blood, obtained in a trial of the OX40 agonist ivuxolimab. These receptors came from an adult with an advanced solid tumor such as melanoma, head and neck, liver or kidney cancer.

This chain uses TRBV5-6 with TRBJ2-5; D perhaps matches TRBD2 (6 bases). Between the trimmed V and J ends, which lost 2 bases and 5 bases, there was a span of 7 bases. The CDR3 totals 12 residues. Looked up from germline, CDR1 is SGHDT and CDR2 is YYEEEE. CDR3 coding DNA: TGTGCCAGCAGCTTACGGGGGGAGACCCAGTACTTC. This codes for CASSLRGETQYF.

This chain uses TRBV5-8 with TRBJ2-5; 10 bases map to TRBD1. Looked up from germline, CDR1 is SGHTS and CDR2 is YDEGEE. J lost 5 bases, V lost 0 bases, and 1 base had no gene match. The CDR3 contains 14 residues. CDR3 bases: TGTGCCAGCAGCTTGGCGGGACAGGGGGAGACCCAGTACTTC. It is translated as CASSLAGQGETQYF.

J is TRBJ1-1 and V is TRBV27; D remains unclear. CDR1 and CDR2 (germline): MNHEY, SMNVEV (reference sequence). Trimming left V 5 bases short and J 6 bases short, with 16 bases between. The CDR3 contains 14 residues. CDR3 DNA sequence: TGTGCCAGCAGTAGATCCAGGTCCCTCGCTGAAGCTTTCTTT. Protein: CASSRSRSLAEAFF.

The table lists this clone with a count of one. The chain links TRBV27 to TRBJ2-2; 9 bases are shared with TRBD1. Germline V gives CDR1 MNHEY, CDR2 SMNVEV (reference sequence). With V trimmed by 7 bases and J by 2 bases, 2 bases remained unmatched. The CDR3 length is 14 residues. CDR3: CASMGQGNTGELFF. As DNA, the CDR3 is TGTGCCAGCATGGGACAGGGTAACACCGGGGAGCTGTTTTTT.

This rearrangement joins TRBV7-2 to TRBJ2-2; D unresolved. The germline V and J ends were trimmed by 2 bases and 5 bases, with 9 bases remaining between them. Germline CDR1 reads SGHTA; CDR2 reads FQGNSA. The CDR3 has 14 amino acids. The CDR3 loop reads CASSLFSSTGELFF. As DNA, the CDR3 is TGTGCCAGCAGCTTATTTAGTAGTACCGGGGAGCTGTTTTTT. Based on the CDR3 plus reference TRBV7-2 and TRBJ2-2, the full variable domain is GAGVSQSPSNKVTEKGKDVELRCDPISGHTALYWYRQSLGQGLEFLIYFQGNSAPDKSGLPSDRFSAERTGGSVSTLTIQRTQQEDSAVYLCASSLFSSTGELFFGEGSRLTVL.

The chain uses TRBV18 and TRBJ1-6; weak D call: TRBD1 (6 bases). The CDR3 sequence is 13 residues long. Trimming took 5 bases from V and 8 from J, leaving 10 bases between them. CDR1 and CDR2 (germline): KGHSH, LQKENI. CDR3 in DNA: TGTGCCAGCTCATCCTGGACAGATTCACCCCTCCACTTT. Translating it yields CASSSWTDSPLHF. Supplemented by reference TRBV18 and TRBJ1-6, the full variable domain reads NAGVMQNPRHLVRRRGQEARLRCSPMKGHSHVYWYRQLPEEGLKFMVYLQKENIIDESGMPKERFSAEFPKEGPSILRIQQVVRGDSAAYFCASSSWTDSPLHFGNGTRLTVT.

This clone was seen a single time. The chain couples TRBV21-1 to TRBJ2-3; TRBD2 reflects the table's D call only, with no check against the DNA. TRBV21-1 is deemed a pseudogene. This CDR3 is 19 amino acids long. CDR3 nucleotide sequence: TGTGCCAGCAGCAAAGCGCCCGGGCGGGCCTTCTTTAGCACAGATACGCAGTATTTT. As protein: CASSKAPGRAFFSTDTQYF.

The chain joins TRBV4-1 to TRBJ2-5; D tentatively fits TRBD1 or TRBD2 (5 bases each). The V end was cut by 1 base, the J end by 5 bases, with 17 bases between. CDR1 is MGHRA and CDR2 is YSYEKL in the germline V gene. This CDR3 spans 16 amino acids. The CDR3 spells CASSQGDRTRGETQYF. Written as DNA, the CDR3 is TGCGCCAGCAGCCAAGGCGATAGGACCCGGGGCGAGACCCAGTACTTC.

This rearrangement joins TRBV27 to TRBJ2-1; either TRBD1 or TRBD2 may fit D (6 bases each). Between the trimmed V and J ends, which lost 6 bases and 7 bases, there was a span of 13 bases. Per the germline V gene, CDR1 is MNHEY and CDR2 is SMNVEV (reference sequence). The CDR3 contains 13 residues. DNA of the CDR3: TGTGCCAGCAGGAGGGGGGAGGAGAATGAGCAGTTCTTC. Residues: CASRRGEENEQFF.

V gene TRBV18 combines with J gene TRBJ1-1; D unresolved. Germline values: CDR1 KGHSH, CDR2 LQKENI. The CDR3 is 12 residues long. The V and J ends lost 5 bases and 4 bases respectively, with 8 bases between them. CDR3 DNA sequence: TGTGCCAGCTCAGGGGATAGCACTGAAGCTTTCTTT. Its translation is CASSGDSTEAFF.

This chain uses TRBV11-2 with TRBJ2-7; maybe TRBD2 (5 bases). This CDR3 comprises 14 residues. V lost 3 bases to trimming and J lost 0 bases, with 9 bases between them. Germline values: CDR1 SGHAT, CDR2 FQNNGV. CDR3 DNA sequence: TGTGCCAGCAGCTTGGCCGGGAACTCCTACGAGCAGTACTTC. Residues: CASSLAGNSYEQYF.

The DNA for the CDR3 is TGTGCCAGTAGTCTAAACCGGGACAGAGTCACAGATACGCAGTATTTT. Translated, it gives CASSLNRDRVTDTQYF. The V gene is TRBV19, the J gene TRBJ2-3; 7 bases are a match to TRBD1. CDR3 length equals 16 residues. After removal of 5 bases from V and 2 bases from J, the junction contained 10 bases not matched to a gene. Germline-derived CDR1 and CDR2 are LNHDA and SQIVND (reference sequence).

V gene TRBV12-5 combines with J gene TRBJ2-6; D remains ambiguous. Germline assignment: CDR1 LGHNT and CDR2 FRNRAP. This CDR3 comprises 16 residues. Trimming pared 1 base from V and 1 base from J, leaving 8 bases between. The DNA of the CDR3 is TGTGCTAGTGGTTTGGCCGGAATTTCTGGGGCCAACGTCCTGACTTTC. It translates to CASGLAGISGANVLTF. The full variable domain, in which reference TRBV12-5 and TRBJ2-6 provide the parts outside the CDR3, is DARVTQTPRHKVTEMGQEVTMRCQPILGHNTVFWYRQTMMQGLELLAYFRNRAPLDDSGMPKDRFSAEMPDATLATLKIQPSEPRDSAVYFCASGLAGISGANVLTFGAGSRLTVL.

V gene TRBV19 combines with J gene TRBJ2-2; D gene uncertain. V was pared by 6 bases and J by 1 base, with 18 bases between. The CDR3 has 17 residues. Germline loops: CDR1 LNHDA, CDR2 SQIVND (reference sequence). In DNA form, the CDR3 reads TGTGCCAGTAGACCCTCCCAATGGGCGGAGAACACCGGGGAGCTGTTTTTT. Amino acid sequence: CASRPSQWAENTGELFF.

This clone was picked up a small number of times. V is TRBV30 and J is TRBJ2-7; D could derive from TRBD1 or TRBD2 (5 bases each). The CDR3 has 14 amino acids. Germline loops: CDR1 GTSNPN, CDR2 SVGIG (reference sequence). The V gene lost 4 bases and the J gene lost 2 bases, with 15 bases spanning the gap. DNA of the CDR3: TGTGCCTGGAACTCCGGGACGGTGACCTACGAGCAGTACTTC. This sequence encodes CAWNSGTVTYEQYF.

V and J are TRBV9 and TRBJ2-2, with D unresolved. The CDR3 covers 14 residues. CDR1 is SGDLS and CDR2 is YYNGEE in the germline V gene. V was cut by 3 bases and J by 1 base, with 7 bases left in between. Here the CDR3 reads CASSDGRNTGELFF. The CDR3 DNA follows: TGTGCCAGCAGCGACGGCAGGAACACCGGGGAGCTGTTTTTT. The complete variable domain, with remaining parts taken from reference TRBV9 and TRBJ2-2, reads DSGVTQTPKHLITATGQRVTLRCSPRSGDLSVYWYQQSLDQGLQFLIQYYNGEERAKGNILERFSAQQFPDLHSELNLSSLELGDSALYFCASSDGRNTGELFFGEGSRLTVL.

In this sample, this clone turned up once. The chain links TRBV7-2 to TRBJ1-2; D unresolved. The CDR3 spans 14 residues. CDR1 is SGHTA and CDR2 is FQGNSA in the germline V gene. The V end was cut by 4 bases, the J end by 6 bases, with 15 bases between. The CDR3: CASSSPPGVDGYTF. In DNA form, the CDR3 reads TGTGCCAGCAGCTCCCCCCCCGGGGTGGATGGCTACACCTTC.

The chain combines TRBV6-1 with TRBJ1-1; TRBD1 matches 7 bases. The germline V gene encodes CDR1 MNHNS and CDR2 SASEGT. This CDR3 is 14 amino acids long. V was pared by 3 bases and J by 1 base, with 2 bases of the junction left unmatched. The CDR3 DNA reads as TGTGCCAGCAGTGAGACAGGGCCGAACACTGAAGCTTTCTTT. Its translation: CASSETGPNTEAFF.

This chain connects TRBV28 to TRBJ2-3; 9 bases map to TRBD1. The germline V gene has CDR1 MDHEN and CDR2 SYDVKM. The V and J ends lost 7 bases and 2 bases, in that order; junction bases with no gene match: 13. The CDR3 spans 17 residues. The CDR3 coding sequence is TGTGCCAGCAACCCCTCTTCGGGACAGGGACTCACAGATACGCAGTATTTT. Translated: CASNPSSGQGLTDTQYF.

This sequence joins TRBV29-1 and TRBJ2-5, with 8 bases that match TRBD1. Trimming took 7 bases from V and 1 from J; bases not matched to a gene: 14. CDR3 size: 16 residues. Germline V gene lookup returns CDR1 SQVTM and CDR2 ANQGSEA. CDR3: CSGRIQGGIPQETQYF. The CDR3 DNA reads TGCAGCGGCCGGATACAGGGGGGCATCCCCCAAGAGACCCAGTACTTC.

The CDR3 DNA is TGTGCCATCAGTGGGGTCTTCGGGCCGACAAGGAAAAACGAGCAGTTCTTC. It encodes CAISGVFGPTRKNEQFF. This chain uses TRBV10-3 with TRBJ2-1; D unclear. The germline V gene has CDR1 ENHRY and CDR2 SYGVKD. The CDR3 has 17 residues. With 4 bases removed from V and 10 bases from J, the gap between germline ends came to 26 bases.